This TCR beta chain was identified during a study of T cells in Graves' hyperthyroidism and ophthalmopathy (dated by TCRdb to between 2017 and 2020). As for the study more broadly: Peripheral blood was sampled at the time of initial diagnosis, prior to any treatment. A discovery cohort of roughly 100 patients, 43 with Graves' ophthalmopathy and fewer than 65 with stable Graves' hyperthyroidism, was used to find distinguishing TCR V-J signatures. An independent validation cohort of around 19 hyperthyroidism patients and roughly 16 patients who later progressed to ophthalmopathy tested prospective prediction of ophthalmopathy. The roughly 94 discovery patients were randomly divided into training and test sets at a 7:3 ratio. Thyroid tissue and blood T-cell repertoires from six or seven Graves' hyperthyroidism patients were also compared in the study. Following sampling, methimazole starting at 30 mg daily was given to hyperthyroidism patients, and high-dose intravenous methylprednisolone was given to ophthalmopathy patients. TCR Vbeta CDR3 sequencing of fewer than 150 peripheral blood samples (roughly 43 ophthalmopathy, 75 hyperthyroidism and approximately 17 progressor patients) is reported in the paper. Summary of the overall study and its limitations: During validation, the model predicted progression to ophthalmopathy a median of approximately 6 months ahead of onset, with around 71% sensitivity and 72.22% specificity. No statistical method was used to fix the sample size in advance, and group allocation was not hidden from the investigators. A model built on a 13 V-J signature distinguished ophthalmopathy from stable hyperthyroidism, reaching around 90% sensitivity and around 81% specificity in cross-validation and 80%/75% in testing. Most expanded thyroid clonotypes (frequency above 0.001) were also detected in blood, suggesting blood repertoires may reflect thyroid immune responses.

At the junction V is shortened by 6 bases and J by 8 bases, with 19 bases in between. CDR1 and CDR2, per the germline V gene (reference sequence), are SEHNR and FQNEAQ. Measured from the cysteine to the phenylalanine, the CDR3 is 14 residues long. The entry retains the CDR3 DNA only, 42 bases that are in frame from base 1. Ophthalmopathy patients had moderately to severely active disease, Clinical Activity Score of at least 3, NOSPECS grade of at least 4, and duration under 3 months. Any patient with an uncontrolled infection, another autoimmune disease, pregnancy or lactation was excluded. Diagnoses relied on clinical symptoms, serum thyroxine and TRAb, thyroid ultrasound and orbital computed tomography. Ficoll-Paque density gradient centrifugation was used to isolate PBMCs from about 10 ml of fresh peripheral blood. Total RNA was extracted with Trizol reagent, and quality was checked on an Agilent 2100 Bioanalyzer.

About this clonotype itself: Its antigen is currently not known. No base qualities exist here, and no much larger clone lies one base off it.

The TCR beta CDR3 regions were amplified from RNA transcripts. For the first round of RT-PCR on the TCR CDR3, the HTBI primer set was used together with the Qiagen OneStep RT-PCR kit. Libraries were constructed in a second round of multiplex PCR, after which size selection and purification were carried out. Paired-end sequencing of the libraries was performed with 100 bp reads on an Illumina HiSeq2000. The original pipeline was this. SOAPnuke was used to process the raw data, throwing out any read that contained adapters or uncalled bases, had a mean Phred below 15, or lacked an exact constant-primer or identifier match. High-quality paired reads were merged with COPE v1.2.5, and unique nucleotide sequences were defined as clonotypes. MiTCR v1.1 was used to align clonotypes to the IMGT TRBV, TRBD and TRBJ reference segments. Analysis was restricted to V-J combinations with a frequency above 0.0001, which covered 99.2% of repertoires. The TCS score was defined as F50 (clonal expansion) divided by E x V (chaos), with BLOSUM62-based TCRdist calculated between CDR3 peptides within each V-J. Welch's t-statistics and random forest reduced fewer than 550 V-J features to 13, which were used in a naive Bayes classifier (R e1071). TCRdb trimmed public reads at Q25 via fastp, called clones via MiXCR and kept in-frame beta chains. Merged by CDR3 protein, the rows form single entries marked with the most common genes and DNA. The V and J calls reflect TCRdb's pipeline rather than the authors' work. Present in this sample are about 410,000 distinct CDR3 sequences, roughly 15% of which were seen just once. Approximately 13% of the sample goes to the ten largest clones.

The chain employs TRBV7-9 and TRBJ1-1, with TRBD1 tentatively as D gene (5 bases match). The clonotype originates from a man aged 18 to 35 with Graves' ophthalmopathy. Sequencing was done on a sample of blood. The CDR3 region: CASSFPGQGEEAFF. The sequence in DNA is TGTGCCAGCAGTTTCCCGGGGCAGGGCGAGGAAGCTTTCTTT.